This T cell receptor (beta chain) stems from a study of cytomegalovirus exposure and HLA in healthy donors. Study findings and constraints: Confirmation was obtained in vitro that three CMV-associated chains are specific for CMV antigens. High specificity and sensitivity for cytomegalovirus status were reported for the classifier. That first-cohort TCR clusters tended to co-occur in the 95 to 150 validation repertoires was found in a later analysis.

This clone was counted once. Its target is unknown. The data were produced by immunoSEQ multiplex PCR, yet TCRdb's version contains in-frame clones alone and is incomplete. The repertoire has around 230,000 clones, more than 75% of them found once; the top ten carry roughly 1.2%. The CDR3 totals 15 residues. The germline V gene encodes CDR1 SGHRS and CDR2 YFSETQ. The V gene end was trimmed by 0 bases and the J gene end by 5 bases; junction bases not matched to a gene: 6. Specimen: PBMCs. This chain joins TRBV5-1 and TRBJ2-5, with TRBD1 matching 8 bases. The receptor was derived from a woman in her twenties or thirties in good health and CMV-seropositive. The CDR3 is CASSLGATGEETQYF. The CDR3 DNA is TGCGCCAGCAGCTTGGGGGCGACAGGGGAGGAGACCCAGTACTTC.